What follows are 26 T cell receptor beta chains derived from one specimen sequenced in a study of cytomegalovirus exposure and HLA in healthy donors. PCR amplification relied on 60 Vbeta primers (plus 13 Jbeta primers). This table comes from immunoSEQ multiplex PCR, and its TCRdb copy is limited to in-frame clones, with some not included. The data show about 110,000 clones, under 70% seen once. Specimen: PBMCs. These receptors were collected from a man aged 30-40 years in good health and CMV-seropositive.

The chain joins TRBV7-6 to TRBJ2-5, with 9 positions matching TRBD2. With V trimmed by 5 bases and J by 2 bases, 3 bases remained unmatched. The length of the CDR3 is 14 residues. Germline V lookup: CDR1 SGHVS, CDR2 FNYEAQ. CDR3 DNA sequence: TGTGCCAGCAGCCTGACTAGCGGACAAGAGACCCAGTACTTC. Amino acid sequence: CASSLTSGQETQYF.

The chain links TRBV5-1 to TRBJ1-1; D uncertain. Germline V gene sequence: CDR1 SGHRS, CDR2 YFSETQ. CDR3 length equals 16 residues. Trimming shortened V by 5 bases and J by 3 bases, and 20 bases separated the two germline ends. CDR3 bases: TGCGCCAGCAGGACCCCGGACGTAGGGAGTGACACTGAAGCTTTCTTT. It is translated as CASRTPDVGSDTEAFF.

This clone was seen once. J is TRBJ1-2 and V is TRBV9, with 11 bases identical to TRBD1. Germline V lookup: CDR1 SGDLS, CDR2 YYNGEE. Unmatched junction bases numbered 5, after V lost 0 bases and J lost 4 bases. The CDR3 contains 16 residues. The chain's CDR3 is CASSVGGTGGFYGYTF. The CDR3 DNA follows: TGTGCCAGCAGCGTAGGTGGGACAGGGGGATTCTATGGCTACACCTTC.

This sequence joins TRBV27 and TRBJ1-5; the D is unclear. Germline CDR1 MNHEY, CDR2 SMNVEV (reference sequence). This CDR3 spans 14 amino acids. V shed 6 bases and J shed 4 bases, with 13 bases lying between them. The CDR3 protein is CASSQRGKNQPQHF. In DNA, the CDR3 is TGTGCCAGCAGCCAAAGAGGGAAAAATCAGCCCCAGCATTTT.

V gene TRBV5-1 combines with J gene TRBJ2-2, with a possible D match to TRBD2 (5 bases). The germline V gene encodes CDR1 SGHRS and CDR2 YFSETQ. V gave up 1 base and J gave up 4 bases, with 8 bases separating them. The CDR3 sequence is 14 residues long. CDR3: CASSLTSPTGELFF. CDR3 in DNA: TGCGCCAGCAGCTTGACTAGTCCCACCGGGGAGCTGTTTTTT.

In this sample, this clone turned up a few times. This chain joins TRBV5-6 and TRBJ2-7; D might be TRBD2 (6 bases). Per the germline V gene, CDR1 is SGHDT and CDR2 is YYEEEE. The CDR3 loop spans 15 amino acids. Trimming left V 4 bases short and J 4 bases short, with 18 bases between. In nucleotides, the CDR3 is TGTGCCAGCAGCCCGGTGGCCGGGGGAGCGTACGAGCAGTACTTC. Translated: CASSPVAGGAYEQYF.

The V gene is TRBV29-1, the J gene TRBJ1-2, with D perhaps matching TRBD1 (6 bases). Germline V lookup: CDR1 SQVTM, CDR2 ANQGSEA. The CDR3 sequence is 12 residues long. The V gene lost 4 bases and the J gene lost 5 bases, with 11 bases spanning the gap. This CDR3 is CSVGGGEYGYTF. The DNA of the CDR3 is TGCAGCGTTGGAGGGGGTGAATATGGCTACACCTTC.

The DNA of the CDR3 is TGTGCCAGCAGCTTATCATGGAACTGGGGAGGGCGTTATTCCTACGAGCAGTACTTC. Its protein product is CASSLSWNWGGRYSYEQYF. The chain joins TRBV7-8 to TRBJ2-7, with TRBD2 matching over 7 bases. With 2 bases clipped from V and 1 base from J, the junction kept 17 bases outside the gene matches. Germline values: CDR1 SGHVS, CDR2 FQNEAQ. The CDR3 has 19 residues.

This chain links TRBV25-1 with TRBJ1-1; D is undetermined. In germline, CDR1 is MGHDK, CDR2 SYGVNS. Trimming left V 8 bases short and J 0 bases short, with 13 bases between. The CDR3 has 14 amino acids. CDR3 in DNA: TGTGCCAGCGGCGAACATACAGTGAACACTGAAGCTTTCTTT. It codes for CASGEHTVNTEAFF.

V usage is TRBV7-2 and J usage is TRBJ2-2; 7 nucleotides line up with TRBD1. The CDR3 runs to 14 residues. Germline V CDR1 and CDR2: SGHTA, FQGNSA. The trim removed 6 bases at V and 1 base at J, leaving 2 bases unmatched. The CDR3 DNA follows: TGTGCCAGCAGGCGACAGGGGAACACCGGGGAGCTGTTTTTT. It specifies CASRRQGNTGELFF.

V is TRBV2 and J is TRBJ1-3; TRBD1 matches at 7 bases. The CDR3 loop spans 15 amino acids. Germline-derived CDR1 and CDR2 are SNHLY and FYNNEI. V dropped 5 bases and J dropped 3; count of bases not matched to a gene: 7. In DNA, the CDR3 is TGTGCCAGCAGTCCAGACAGGGTGCATGGAAACACCATATATTTT. Its translation: CASSPDRVHGNTIYF.

This clone was found once. This chain joins TRBV6-5 and TRBJ1-2; D call uncertain. CDR1 and CDR2 (germline): MNHEY, SVGAGI. V lost 0 bases to trimming and J lost 4 bases, with 12 bases between them. The CDR3 is 15 amino acids. The CDR3 loop is CASSYSFPGPYGYTF. The CDR3 DNA reads TGTGCCAGCAGTTACTCGTTCCCGGGTCCCTATGGCTACACCTTC.

The sample holds a few counts of this clone. The V and J genes are TRBV5-8 and TRBJ1-2, with D possibly matching TRBD1 (6 bases). Trimming removed 4 bases from V and 3 bases from J, with 13 bases in between. Germline CDR1 reads SGHTS; CDR2 reads YDEGEE. The CDR3 is 14 residues long. CDR3 loop: CASSLTGLDYGYTF. The CDR3 DNA reads as TGTGCCAGCAGCCTTACAGGGTTGGACTATGGCTACACCTTC. Filled out from reference TRBV5-8 and TRBJ1-2, the complete variable domain reads EAGVTQSPTHLIKTRGQQATLRCSPISGHTSVYWYQQALGLGLQFLLWYDEGEERNRGNFPPRFSGRQFPNYSSELNVNALELEDSALYLCASSLTGLDYGYTFGSGTRLTVV.

The chain recombines TRBV4-3 with TRBJ1-5, with 7 bases aligning to TRBD1. Germline loops: CDR1 LGHNA, CDR2 YSLEER. Trimming cost V 3 bases and J 5 bases; bases outside gene matches: 4. This CDR3 spans 14 amino acids. DNA for the CDR3: TGCGCCAGCAGCCACCGACAGGGCGATCAGCCCCAGCATTTT. Translating it yields CASSHRQGDQPQHF.

The J gene is TRBJ1-2, the V gene TRBV27; TRBD1 matches at 9 bases. Germline lookup yields CDR1 MNHEY and CDR2 SMNVEV (reference sequence). This CDR3 comprises 14 residues. V lost 5 bases and J lost 3; bases outside the gene matches: 4. DNA for the CDR3: TGTGCCAGCAGTGCGACAGGGGGATACTATGGCTACACCTTC. This translates into CASSATGGYYGYTF.

The sample holds a few counts of this clone. The chain has TRBV5-6 and TRBJ2-1; D possibly corresponds to TRBD1 (5 bases). The CDR3 totals 13 residues. The germline V gene encodes CDR1 SGHDT and CDR2 YYEEEE. V was trimmed by 2 bases and J by 13 bases, leaving 16 bases between them. The chain's CDR3 is CASSFWGGDSQFF. CDR3 nucleotide sequence: TGTGCCAGCAGCTTTTGGGGCGGAGACTCACAGTTCTTC.

This clone showed up just once. The chain joins TRBV10-3 to TRBJ1-5; the D is unclear. V lost 4 bases and J lost 2, with 6 bases in between. CDR3 length: 13 amino acids. Germline CDR1 and CDR2: ENHRY and SYGVKD. The CDR3 region is CAISGGGNQPQHF. The CDR3 nucleotides are TGTGCCATCAGTGGCGGGGGCAATCAGCCCCAGCATTTT.

This clone turned up a few times. The chain carries TRBV27 and TRBJ2-1; 7 nucleotides agree with TRBD2. The V and J ends lost 5 bases and 0 bases, in that order; junction bases with no gene match: 7. This CDR3 is 16 amino acids long. Looked up from germline, CDR1 is MNHEY and CDR2 is SMNVEV (reference sequence). In DNA form, the CDR3 reads TGTGCCAGCAGTCCCGGACTAGGAGGCTCCTACAATGAGCAGTTCTTC. Amino acid sequence: CASSPGLGGSYNEQFF.

This clone appeared once. The rearrangement links TRBV10-3 to TRBJ1-3; weak D call: TRBD1 (6 bases). Germline lookup yields CDR1 ENHRY and CDR2 SYGVKD. Trimming cost V 10 bases and J 0 bases, with 16 bases left between them. The CDR3 consists of 15 residues. CDR3 nucleotides: TGTGCCACCCTTCGGGGGGGGCTCTCTGGAAACACCATATATTTT. It is translated as CATLRGGLSGNTIYF.

The chain has TRBV2 and TRBJ2-3; the D is unclear. The CDR3 loop spans 10 amino acids. V was cut by 8 bases and J by 6 bases, with 6 bases left in between. Looked up from germline, CDR1 is SNHLY and CDR2 is FYNNEI. This chain's CDR3 is CASGLDTQYF. CDR3 bases: TGTGCCAGCGGCCTGGATACGCAGTATTTT. The variable domain in full, with the rest retrieved from reference TRBV2 and TRBJ2-3, is EPEVTQTPSHQVTQMGQEVILRCVPISNHLYFYWYRQILGQKVEFLVSFYNNEISEKSEIFDDQFSVERPDGSNFTLKIRSTKLEDSAMYFCASGLDTQYFGPGTRLTVL.

The chain couples TRBV7-2 to TRBJ2-1; the D gene is possibly TRBD2 (6 bases). Trimming took 6 bases from V and 7 from J, leaving 16 bases between them. From germline, CDR1 is SGHTA and CDR2 FQGNSA. The CDR3 contains 14 residues. The CDR3 DNA reads as TGTGCCAGCAGTCCCCGGGACTTGACAAATGAGCAGTTCTTC. Translated: CASSPRDLTNEQFF.

This clone was detected only a few times. The V call is TRBV7-9, the J call TRBJ2-5; D remains unclear. CDR3 size: 13 residues. V was pared by 4 bases and J by 5 bases, with 11 bases between. Germline V CDR1 and CDR2: SEHNR, FQNEAQ (reference sequence). CDR3 coding DNA: TGTGCCAGCAGCTCCGCGGTTGGGGAGACCCAGTACTTC. This sequence encodes CASSSAVGETQYF.

The rearrangement joins TRBV6-4 to TRBJ2-2; 7 bases fit TRBD2. Germline V gives CDR1 MRHNA, CDR2 SNTAGT. J lost 3 bases, V lost 2 bases, and 6 bases had no gene match. This CDR3 has 16 residues. CDR3 amino acids: CASSDGLAEHTGELFF. Here the CDR3 DNA reads TGTGCCAGCAGTGACGGGCTAGCGGAACACACCGGGGAGCTGTTTTTT.

The chain is built from TRBV21-1 and TRBJ1-1. TRBV21-1 is designated a pseudogene. The CDR3 sequence is 18 residues long. The CDR3 region is CASSKARGGCPMNTEAFF. The CDR3 nucleotides read TGTGCCAGCAGCAAAGCGCGGGGGGGATGCCCCATGAACACTGAAGCTTTCTTT.

The V gene is TRBV30, the J gene TRBJ1-3; TRBD1 aligns across 10 bases. The CDR3 runs to 16 residues. V shed 4 bases and J 2 bases; nucleotides not matched to a gene: 8. The germline gives CDR1 GTSNPN, CDR2 SVGIG (reference sequence). The CDR3 sequence: CAWTTSGTGAGNTIYF. The CDR3 bases are TGTGCCTGGACTACCAGCGGGACAGGGGCTGGAAACACCATATATTTT.

The V call is TRBV14, the J call TRBJ2-5; D is perhaps TRBD2 (6 bases). This CDR3 contains 15 residues. Germline loops: CDR1 SGHDN, CDR2 FVKESK. Trimming took off 0 bases at V and 5 bases at J, with 13 bases between the two ends. Here the CDR3 reads CASSQDGGAGETQYF. CDR3 sequence (DNA): TGTGCCAGCAGCCAAGACGGCGGGGCTGGGGAGACCCAGTACTTC.